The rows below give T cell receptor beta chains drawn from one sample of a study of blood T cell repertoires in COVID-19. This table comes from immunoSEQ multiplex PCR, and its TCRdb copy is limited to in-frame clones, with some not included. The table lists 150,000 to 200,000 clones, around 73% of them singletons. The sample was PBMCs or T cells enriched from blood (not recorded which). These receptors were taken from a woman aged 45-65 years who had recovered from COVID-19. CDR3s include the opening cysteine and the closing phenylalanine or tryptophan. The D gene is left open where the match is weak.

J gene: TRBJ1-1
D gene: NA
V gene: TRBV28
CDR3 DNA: TGTGCCAGCAGTTTACCGGACAGTAGGGCTTTCTTT
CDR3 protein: CASSLPDSRAFF

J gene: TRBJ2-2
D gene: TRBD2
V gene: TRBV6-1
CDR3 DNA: TGTGCCAGCAGTGAAGTGGCGGTCCACTTAGGACTAGCGGGAGGTCCCGGGGAGCTGTTTTTT
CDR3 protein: CASSEVAVHLGLAGGPGELFF

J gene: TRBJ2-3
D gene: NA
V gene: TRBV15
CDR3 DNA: TGTGCCACCAGCAGAGGATCGCGGGGAGGTCTTGCAGATACGCAGTATTTT
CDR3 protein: CATSRGSRGGLADTQYF

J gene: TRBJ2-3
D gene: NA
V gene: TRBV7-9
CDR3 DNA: TGTGCCAGCAGCTTAGCGTCCAGCGGAGGGAGGGATACGCAGTATTTT
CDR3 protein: CASSLASSGGRDTQYF

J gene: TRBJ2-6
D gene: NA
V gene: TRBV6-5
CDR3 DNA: TGTGCCAGCAGCTCCCACTCATCTGGGGCCAACGTCCTGACTTTC
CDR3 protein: CASSSHSSGANVLTF

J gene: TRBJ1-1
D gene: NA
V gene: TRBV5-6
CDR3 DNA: TGTGCCAGCAGCTTGGGGGTAACGGGTGAAGCTTTCTTT
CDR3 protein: CASSLGVTGEAFF

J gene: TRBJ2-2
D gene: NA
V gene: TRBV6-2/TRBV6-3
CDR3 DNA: TGTGCCAGCAGTTCCCGGGCCGGGGAGCTGTTTTTT
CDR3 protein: CASSSRAGELFF

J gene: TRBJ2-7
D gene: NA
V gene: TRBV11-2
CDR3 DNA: TGTGCCAGCAGTATCGGTCAAACTTGGGAGGAGCAGTACTTC
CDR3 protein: CASSIGQTWEEQYF

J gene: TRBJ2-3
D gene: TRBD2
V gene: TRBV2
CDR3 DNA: TGTGCCACCGAAAGGGGAGGGAGTGCAGATACGCAGTATTTT
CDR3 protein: CATERGGSADTQYF

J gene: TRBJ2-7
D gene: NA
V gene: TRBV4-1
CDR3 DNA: TGCGCCAGCAGCCCGAATACCTACTCCTACGAGCAGTACTTC
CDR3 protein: CASSPNTYSYEQYF

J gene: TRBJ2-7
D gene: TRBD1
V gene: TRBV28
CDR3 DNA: TGTGCCAGCAGTCCGGGACAGGGGGGCTACGAGCAGTACTTC
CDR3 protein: CASSPGQGGYEQYF

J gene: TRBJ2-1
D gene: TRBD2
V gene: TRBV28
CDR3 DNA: TGTGCCAGCAGTAAGACTAGCGGGCATTACAATGAGCAGTTCTTC
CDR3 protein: CASSKTSGHYNEQFF

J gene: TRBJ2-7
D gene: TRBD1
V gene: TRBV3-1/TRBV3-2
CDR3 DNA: TGTGCCAGCAGCCAAGATGCCAGGGGGTCCGGGTGTAACTTC
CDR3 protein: CASSQDARGSGCNF

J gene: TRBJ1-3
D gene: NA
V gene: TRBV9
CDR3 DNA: TGTGCCAGCAGCGACGTACTCGGGTCTGGAAACACCATATATTTT
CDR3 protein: CASSDVLGSGNTIYF

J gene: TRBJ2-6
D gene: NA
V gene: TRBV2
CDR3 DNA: TGTGCCAGCAGTGTTATGTCCGGGGCCAACGTCCTGACTTTC
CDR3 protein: CASSVMSGANVLTF

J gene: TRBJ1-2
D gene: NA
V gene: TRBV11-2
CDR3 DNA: TGTGCCAGCAGCTTAGGGTCCAGGGGCCATGGCTACACCTTC
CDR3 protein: CASSLGSRGHGYTF